This TCR beta chain appears in the sequencing data of a study of neurological immune-mediated disorders (dated by TCRdb to between 2019 and 2020). For the wider study: Among the 35 or so multiple sclerosis patients, around 31 had relapsing-remitting MS and 3 had secondary progressive MS. Peripheral blood TCR-beta repertoires from patients with HTLV-I-associated myelopathy (HAM/TSP), patients with multiple sclerosis, and healthy controls were compared in the study using UMI-based sequencing. Of the roughly 71 subjects in the cohort, some 15 were HAM/TSP patients, around 34 were multiple sclerosis patients, and about 20 were healthy controls. The roughly 100 TCR-beta libraries covered PBMC samples along with longitudinal samples, technical triplicates, and paired sorted CD4+ and CD8+ T-cell subsets.

To synthesize cDNA, template-switch 5'RACE was performed with a primer carrying a 10-nucleotide random unique molecular identifier so that each TCR transcript was tagged. Every sequencing run yielded over 170 million TCR-beta sequences covering 15-18 subjects. Total RNA was extracted with the RNeasy kit. Using the KAPA Real-time Library Amplification kit, TCR-beta VDJ regions were amplified with primers for the TCR constant region and the 5'RACE anchor. A first PCR added sample indexes and Illumina adaptors, after which a second PCR increased the library yield. After purification with Ampure beads, the TCR product of roughly 650 bp was size-selected on a 2% E-gel SizeSelection system. Before pooling, library quality was checked on a Bioanalyzer, concentration was measured with Qubit, and libraries were quantified with the Kapa Library Quantification kit. Libraries were sequenced paired-end 2 x 150 bp on an Illumina HiSeq 2500. To increase sequence diversity, roughly 24-32% phiX was spiked into each library pool. In the source study's methods: Quality-filtered reads were processed with the UMI-based MiGEC pipeline, which removed over 75% of raw TCR sequences during error correction. VDJ genes were aligned to IMGT germline references, and clonotypes were defined by unique CDR3 amino acid sequence plus V-J genes. Clonal expansion, Shannon diversity and CDR3 relatedness (CalcPairwiseDistances, ClusterSamples) were evaluated with VDJtools, and phylogenetic trees were built with CLCbio workbench. Using coefficient-of-variation modelling across technical triplicates, the study counted a clone as expanded if it had at least 8 unique UMIs. Clones were called with MiXCR by TCRdb after fastp trimmed the public reads at Q25, and only in-frame beta chains were retained. Every entry covers one CDR3 protein and lists the most common genes and DNA from its rows. It is TCRdb's table, rather than the study itself, that gives the V and J calls and clone size. The sample table contains tens of thousands of distinct CDR3 sequences; only one count was recorded for just over 2.5% of them. The top ten clonotypes cover roughly 1.2% of the sample.

This clonotype occurred many times. It lacks a known antigen. No per-base quality is available; no much larger clone lies one base away. Unsorted PBMC libraries were generated from 2 million PBMCs stored in RNAlater at -80 °C until RNA extraction. The multiple sclerosis patients were enrolled in a US clinical protocol that evaluated disease progression with magnetic resonance imaging. Peripheral blood underwent Ficoll-Hypaque density gradient centrifugation to isolate PBMCs, which were then cryopreserved in liquid nitrogen. The CDR3 has 16 amino acids, counting the end cysteine and phenylalanine. The CDR3 DNA has 48 bases and is translated from base 1. V loses 1 base, J loses 5 bases, and the germline ends lie 15 bases apart. The germline V gene specifies LGHNA as CDR1 and YSLEER as CDR2. What the study reported, not specific to this receptor: TCR clonal expansion was highest in HAM/TSP patients and lowest in MS patients, with MS patients falling below even healthy controls. Across subjects, expanded clones never shared an identical CDR3 amino acid sequence, which suggests that the TCR-beta repertoires in every group were private. In phylogenetic analysis, the repertoires of 18 of 34 MS patients grouped into a cluster of related CDR3 sequences, which suggests a possible signature at the repertoire level. The MS cluster showed no association with clinical or MRI features, and the authors stated that larger cohorts are needed.

The sequenced sample consisted of PBMCs. The chain joins TRBV4-3 to TRBJ2-1, with the D segment possibly TRBD1 or TRBD2, each aligning over 6 bases. This clonotype was sampled from a woman aged 30 to 39 with multiple sclerosis. CDR3 reads: CASSQVGQGTDNEQFF. Here is the DNA: TGCGCCAGCAGCCAAGTTGGCCAGGGGACTGACAATGAGCAGTTCTTC.